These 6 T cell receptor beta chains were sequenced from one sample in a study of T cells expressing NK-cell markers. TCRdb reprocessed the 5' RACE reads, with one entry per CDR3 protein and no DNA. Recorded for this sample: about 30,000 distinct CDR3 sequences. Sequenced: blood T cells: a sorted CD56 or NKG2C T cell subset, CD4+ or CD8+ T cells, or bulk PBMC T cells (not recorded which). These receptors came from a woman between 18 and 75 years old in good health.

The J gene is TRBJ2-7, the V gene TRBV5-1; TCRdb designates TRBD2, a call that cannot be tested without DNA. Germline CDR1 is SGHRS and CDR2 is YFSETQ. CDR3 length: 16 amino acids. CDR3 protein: CASSLVGTSGPYEQYF.

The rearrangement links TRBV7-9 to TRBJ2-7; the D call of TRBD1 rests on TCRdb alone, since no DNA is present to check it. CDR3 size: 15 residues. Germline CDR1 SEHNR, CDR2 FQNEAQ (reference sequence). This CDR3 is CASSSSYLDSYEQYF.

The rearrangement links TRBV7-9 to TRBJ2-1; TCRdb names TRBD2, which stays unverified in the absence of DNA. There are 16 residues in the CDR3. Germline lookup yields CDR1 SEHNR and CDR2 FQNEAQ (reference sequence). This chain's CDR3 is CASSPTFGTSANEQFF.

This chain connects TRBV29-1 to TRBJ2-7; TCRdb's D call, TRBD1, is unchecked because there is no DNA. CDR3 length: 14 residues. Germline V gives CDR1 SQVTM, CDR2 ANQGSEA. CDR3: CSVIVIGDTREQYF.

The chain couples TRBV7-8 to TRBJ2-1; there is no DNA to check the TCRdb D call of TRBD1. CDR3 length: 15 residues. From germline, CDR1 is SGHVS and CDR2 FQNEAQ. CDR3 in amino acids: CASSLVGVVNNEQFF.

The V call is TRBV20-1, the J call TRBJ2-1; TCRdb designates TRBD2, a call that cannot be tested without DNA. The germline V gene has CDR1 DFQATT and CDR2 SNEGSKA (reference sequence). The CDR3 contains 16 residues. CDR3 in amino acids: CSARDRASGRRNEQFF.